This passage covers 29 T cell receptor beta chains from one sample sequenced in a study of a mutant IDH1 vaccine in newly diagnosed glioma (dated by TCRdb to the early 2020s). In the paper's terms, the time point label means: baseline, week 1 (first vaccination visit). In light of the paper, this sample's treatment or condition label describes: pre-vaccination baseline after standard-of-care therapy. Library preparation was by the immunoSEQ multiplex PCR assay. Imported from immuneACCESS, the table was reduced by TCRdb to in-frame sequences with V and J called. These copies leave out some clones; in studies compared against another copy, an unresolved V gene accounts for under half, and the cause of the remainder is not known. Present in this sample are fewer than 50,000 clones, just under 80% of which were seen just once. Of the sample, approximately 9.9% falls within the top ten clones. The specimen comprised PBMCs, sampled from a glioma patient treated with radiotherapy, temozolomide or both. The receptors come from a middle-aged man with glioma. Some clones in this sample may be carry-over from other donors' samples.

The CDR3 nucleotides read TGTGCCAGCAGCCAAGAGGGCGGTAGCGGGGTCAAAAAGGGGACCCAGTACTTC. This encodes CASSQEGGSGVKKGTQYF. The rearrangement uses TRBV4-2 and TRBJ2-5; 8 bases align to TRBD2. CDR3 size: 18 residues. Germline assignment: CDR1 LGHNA and CDR2 YNFKEQ. Trimming took 0 bases from V and 7 from J; bases not matched to a gene: 16.

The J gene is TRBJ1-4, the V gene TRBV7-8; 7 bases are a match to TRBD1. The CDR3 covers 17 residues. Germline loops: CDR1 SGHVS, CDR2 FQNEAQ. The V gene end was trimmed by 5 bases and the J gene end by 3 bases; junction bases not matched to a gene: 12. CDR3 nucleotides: TGTGCCAGCAGCGTCCACAGGGGTCTTTCGTCTAATGAAAAACTGTTTTTT. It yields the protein CASSVHRGLSSNEKLFF.

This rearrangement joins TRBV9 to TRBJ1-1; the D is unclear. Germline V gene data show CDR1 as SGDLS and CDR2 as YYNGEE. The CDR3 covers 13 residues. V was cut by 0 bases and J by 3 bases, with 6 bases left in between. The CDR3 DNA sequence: TGTGCCAGCAGCGTAGTTCAGGACACTGAAGCTTTCTTT. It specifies CASSVVQDTEAFF.

This chain's CDR3 is CASSLAEGGGYTF. CDR3 coding DNA: TGTGCCAGCAGCTTGGCCGAAGGGGGTGGCTACACCTTC. The chain combines TRBV5-4 with TRBJ1-2, with a possible D match to TRBD1 (6 bases). Per the germline V gene, CDR1 is SGHNT and CDR2 is YYREEE (reference sequence). V gave up 0 bases and J gave up 7 bases, with 10 bases separating them. This CDR3 is 13 amino acids long.

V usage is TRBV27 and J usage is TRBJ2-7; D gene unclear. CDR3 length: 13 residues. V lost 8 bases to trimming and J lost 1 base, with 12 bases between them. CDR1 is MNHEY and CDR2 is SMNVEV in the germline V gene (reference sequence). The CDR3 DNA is TGTGCCAGCTCATCAACGTCGTCCTACGAGCAGTACTTC. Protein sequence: CASSSTSSYEQYF.

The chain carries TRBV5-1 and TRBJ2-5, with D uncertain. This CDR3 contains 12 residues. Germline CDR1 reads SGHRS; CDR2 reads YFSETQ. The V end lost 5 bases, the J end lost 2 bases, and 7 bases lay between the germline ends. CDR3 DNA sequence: TGCGCCAGCAGGGGCAATCAAGAGACCCAGTACTTC. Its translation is CASRGNQETQYF.

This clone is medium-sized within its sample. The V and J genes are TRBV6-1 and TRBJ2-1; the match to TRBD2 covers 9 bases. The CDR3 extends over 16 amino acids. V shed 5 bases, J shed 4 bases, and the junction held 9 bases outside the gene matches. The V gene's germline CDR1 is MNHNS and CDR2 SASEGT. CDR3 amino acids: CASSQGTSRAYNEQFF. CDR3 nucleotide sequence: TGTGCCAGCAGTCAAGGGACTAGCCGGGCATACAATGAGCAGTTCTTC.

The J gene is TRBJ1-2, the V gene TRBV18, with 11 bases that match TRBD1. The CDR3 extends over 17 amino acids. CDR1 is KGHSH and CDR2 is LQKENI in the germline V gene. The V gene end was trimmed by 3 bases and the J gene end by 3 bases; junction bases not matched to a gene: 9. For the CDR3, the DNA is TGTGCCAGCTCACCCAGTACGGACAGGGGGCAACACTATGGCTACACCTTC. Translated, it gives CASSPSTDRGQHYGYTF. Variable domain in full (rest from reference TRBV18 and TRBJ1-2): NAGVMQNPRHLVRRRGQEARLRCSPMKGHSHVYWYRQLPEEGLKFMVYLQKENIIDESGMPKERFSAEFPKEGPSILRIQQVVRGDSAAYFCASSPSTDRGQHYGYTFGSGTRLTVV.

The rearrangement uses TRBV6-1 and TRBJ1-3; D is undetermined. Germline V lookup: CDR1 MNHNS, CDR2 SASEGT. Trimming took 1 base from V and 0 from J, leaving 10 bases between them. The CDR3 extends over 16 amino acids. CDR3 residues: CASSEVQDFSGNTIYF. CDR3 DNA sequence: TGTGCCAGCAGTGAAGTTCAGGACTTCTCTGGAAACACCATATATTTT.

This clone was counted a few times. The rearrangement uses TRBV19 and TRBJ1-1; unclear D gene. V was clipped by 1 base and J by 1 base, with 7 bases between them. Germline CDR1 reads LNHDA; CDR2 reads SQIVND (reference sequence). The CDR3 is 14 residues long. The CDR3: CASSIATANTEAFF. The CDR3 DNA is TGTGCCAGTAGTATAGCAACAGCGAACACTGAAGCTTTCTTT.

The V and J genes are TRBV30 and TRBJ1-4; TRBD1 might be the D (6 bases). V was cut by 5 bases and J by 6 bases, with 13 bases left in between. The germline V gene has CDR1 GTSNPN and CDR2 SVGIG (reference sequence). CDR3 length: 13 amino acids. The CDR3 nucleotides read TGTGCCTGGGCACAGGGTAATGATGAAAAACTGTTTTTT. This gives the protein CAWAQGNDEKLFF.

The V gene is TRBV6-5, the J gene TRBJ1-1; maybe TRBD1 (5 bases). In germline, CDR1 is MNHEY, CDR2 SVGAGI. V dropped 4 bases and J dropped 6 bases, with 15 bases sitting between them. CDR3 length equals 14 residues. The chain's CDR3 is CASSFVGVKAEAFF. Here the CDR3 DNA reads TGTGCCAGCAGTTTCGTGGGGGTTAAGGCTGAAGCTTTCTTT.

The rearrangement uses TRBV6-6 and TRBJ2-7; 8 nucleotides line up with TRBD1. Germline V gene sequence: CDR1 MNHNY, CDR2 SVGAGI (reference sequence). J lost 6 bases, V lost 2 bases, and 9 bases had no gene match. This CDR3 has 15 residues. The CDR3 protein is CASSYDGQGFGEQYF. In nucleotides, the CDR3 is TGTGCCAGCAGTTACGACGGACAGGGTTTCGGCGAGCAGTACTTC.

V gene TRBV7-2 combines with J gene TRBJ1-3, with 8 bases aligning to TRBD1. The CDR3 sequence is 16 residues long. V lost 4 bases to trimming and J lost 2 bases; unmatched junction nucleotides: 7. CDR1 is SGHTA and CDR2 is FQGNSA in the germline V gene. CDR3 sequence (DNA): TGTGCCAGCAGCTGGGGGCAGGGGGCCGCTGGAAACACCATATATTTT. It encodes CASSWGQGAAGNTIYF.

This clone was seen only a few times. In DNA, the CDR3 is TGTGCCAGCAGTCGGACAGTCAATCAGCCCCAGCATTTT. This codes for CASSRTVNQPQHF. The gene calls are TRBV6-5 and TRBJ1-5; a possible D gene is TRBD1 (6 bases). Germline V gene sequence: CDR1 MNHEY, CDR2 SVGAGI. V was trimmed by 5 bases and J by 3 bases, leaving 8 bases between them. This CDR3 spans 13 amino acids.

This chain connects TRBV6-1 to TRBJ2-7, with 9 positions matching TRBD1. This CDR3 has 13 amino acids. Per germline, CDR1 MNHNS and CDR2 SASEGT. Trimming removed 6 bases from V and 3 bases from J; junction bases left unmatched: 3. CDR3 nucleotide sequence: TGTGCCAGCAGCCGGGACAGGGTCTACGAGCAGTACTTC. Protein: CASSRDRVYEQYF.

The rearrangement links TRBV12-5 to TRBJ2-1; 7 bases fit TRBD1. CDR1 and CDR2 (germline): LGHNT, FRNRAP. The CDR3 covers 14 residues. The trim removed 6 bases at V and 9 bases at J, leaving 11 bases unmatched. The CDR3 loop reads CASGKFGTAGEQFF. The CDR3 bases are TGTGCTAGTGGCAAATTCGGGACAGCAGGTGAGCAGTTCTTC.

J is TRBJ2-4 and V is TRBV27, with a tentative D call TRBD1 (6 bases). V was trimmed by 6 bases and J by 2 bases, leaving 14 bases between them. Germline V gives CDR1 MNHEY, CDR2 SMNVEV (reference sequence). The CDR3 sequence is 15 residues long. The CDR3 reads CASSHQQGSKNIQYF. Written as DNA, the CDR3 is TGTGCCAGCAGCCATCAGCAGGGGTCCAAAAACATTCAGTACTTC.

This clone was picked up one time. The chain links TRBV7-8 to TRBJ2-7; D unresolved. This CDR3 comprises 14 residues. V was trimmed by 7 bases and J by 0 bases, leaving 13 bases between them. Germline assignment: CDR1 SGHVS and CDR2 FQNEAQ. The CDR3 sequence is CASTSVLYSYEQYF. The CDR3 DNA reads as TGTGCCAGCACATCGGTCCTCTACTCCTACGAGCAGTACTTC.

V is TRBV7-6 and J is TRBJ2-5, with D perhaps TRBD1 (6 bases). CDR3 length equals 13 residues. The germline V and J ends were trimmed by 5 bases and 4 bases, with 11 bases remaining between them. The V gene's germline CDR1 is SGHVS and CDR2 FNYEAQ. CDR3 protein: CASSPRGGETQYF. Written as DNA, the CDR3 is TGTGCCAGCAGCCCCAGGGGCGGAGAGACCCAGTACTTC.

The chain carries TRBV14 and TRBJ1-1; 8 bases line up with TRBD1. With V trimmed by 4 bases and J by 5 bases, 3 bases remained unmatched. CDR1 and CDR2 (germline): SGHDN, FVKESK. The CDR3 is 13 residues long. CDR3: CASSRTGRTEAFF. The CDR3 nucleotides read TGTGCCAGCAGCCGGACAGGGAGGACTGAAGCTTTCTTT.

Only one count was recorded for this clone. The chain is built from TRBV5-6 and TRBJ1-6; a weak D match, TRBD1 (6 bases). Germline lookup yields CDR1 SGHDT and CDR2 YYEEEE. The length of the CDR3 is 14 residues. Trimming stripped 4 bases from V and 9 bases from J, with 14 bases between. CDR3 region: CASSAGHRFSPLHF. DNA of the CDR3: TGTGCCAGCAGCGCGGGACATCGGTTTTCACCCCTCCACTTT.

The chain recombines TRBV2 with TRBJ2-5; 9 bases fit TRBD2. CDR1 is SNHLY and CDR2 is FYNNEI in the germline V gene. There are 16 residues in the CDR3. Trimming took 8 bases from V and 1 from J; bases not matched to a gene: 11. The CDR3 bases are TGTGCCAGCGGGGAGCCGCTAGCGGGGACCCAAGAGACCCAGTACTTC. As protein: CASGEPLAGTQETQYF.

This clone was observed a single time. The CDR3 DNA reads TGTGCCAGAAGGACTAGCGACACAGATACGCAGTATTTT. Residues: CARRTSDTDTQYF. This chain joins TRBV2 and TRBJ2-3; TRBD2 matches at 9 bases. This CDR3 is built from 13 residues. The junction had 3 bases not matched to a gene; V was cut back by 9 bases and J by 2 bases. CDR1 is SNHLY, CDR2 FYNNEI, per germline.

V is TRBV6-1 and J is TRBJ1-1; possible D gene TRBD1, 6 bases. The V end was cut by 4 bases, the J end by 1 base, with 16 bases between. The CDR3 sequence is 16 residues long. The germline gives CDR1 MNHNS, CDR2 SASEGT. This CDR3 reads CASSVNLRGKNTEAFF. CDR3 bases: TGTGCCAGCAGTGTTAATCTCAGGGGCAAGAACACTGAAGCTTTCTTT.

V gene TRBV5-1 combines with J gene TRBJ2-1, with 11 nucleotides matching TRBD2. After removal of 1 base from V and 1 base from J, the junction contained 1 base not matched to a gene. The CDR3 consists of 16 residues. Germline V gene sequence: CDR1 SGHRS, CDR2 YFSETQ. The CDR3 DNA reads TGCGCCAGCAGCTTGACTAGCGGGGGTTCCTACAATGAGCAGTTCTTC. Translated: CASSLTSGGSYNEQFF.

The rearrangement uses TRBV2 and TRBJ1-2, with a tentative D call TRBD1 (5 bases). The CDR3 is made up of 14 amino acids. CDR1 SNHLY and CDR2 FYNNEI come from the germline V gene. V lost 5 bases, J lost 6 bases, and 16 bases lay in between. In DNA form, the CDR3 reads TGTGCCAGCAGTCGGTCAGGGAGTAGCAATGGCTACACCTTC. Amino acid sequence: CASSRSGSSNGYTF.

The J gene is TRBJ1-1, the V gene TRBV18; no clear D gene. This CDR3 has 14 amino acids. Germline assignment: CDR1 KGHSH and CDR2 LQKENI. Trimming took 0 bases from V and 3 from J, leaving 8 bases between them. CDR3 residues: CASSPPSEHTEAFF. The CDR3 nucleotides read TGTGCCAGCTCACCACCGTCCGAACACACTGAAGCTTTCTTT.

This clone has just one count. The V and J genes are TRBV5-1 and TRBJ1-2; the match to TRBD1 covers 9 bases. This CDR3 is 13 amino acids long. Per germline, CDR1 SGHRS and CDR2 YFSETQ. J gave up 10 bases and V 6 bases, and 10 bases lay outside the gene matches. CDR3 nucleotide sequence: TGCGCCAGCAACAGGCGACAGGGGGATATCTACACCTTC. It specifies CASNRRQGDIYTF.